A selection of T cell receptor beta chains follows, all from one sample in a study of cytomegalovirus exposure and HLA in healthy donors. Profiled with immunoSEQ multiplex PCR; TCRdb holds only in-frame clones, not every one. The profile shows approximately 230,000 clones, approximately 84% of them singletons. Material for sequencing was PBMCs. These receptors originate from a man aged 18 to 35 in good health and CMV-seropositive. The CDR3 runs from the conserved cysteine through the conserved F or W. The order of the fields is clone size, D gene, V gene, J gene, CDR3 protein, CDR3 DNA. D genes are given only for firm matches. Clone size appears in some rows only: once, few, many, or a class for an expanded clone.

clone_size: .; d_call: .; v_call: TRBV30; j_call: TRBJ2-3; cdr3_aa: CAWTYGHTQYF; cdr3_nt: TGTGCCTGGACCTATGGGCATACGCAGTATTTT
clone_size: .; d_call: .; v_call: TRBV6-5; j_call: TRBJ2-7; cdr3_aa: CASRGPGGDEQYF; cdr3_nt: TGTGCCAGCAGAGGGCCAGGGGGGGACGAGCAGTACTTC
clone_size: .; d_call: TRBD1; v_call: TRBV7-9; j_call: TRBJ2-1; cdr3_aa: CASSWDRYSYNEQFF; cdr3_nt: TGTGCCAGCAGCTGGGACAGATACTCCTACAATGAGCAGTTCTTC
clone_size: .; d_call: .; v_call: TRBV6-6; j_call: TRBJ1-1; cdr3_aa: CASREPGRLNTEAFF; cdr3_nt: TGTGCCAGCAGAGAACCGGGACGTCTGAACACTGAAGCTTTCTTT
clone_size: .; d_call: TRBD1; v_call: TRBV9; j_call: TRBJ1-4; cdr3_aa: CASSLRQGNEKLFF; cdr3_nt: TGTGCCAGCAGCCTCCGACAGGGAAACGAAAAACTGTTTTTT
clone_size: .; d_call: .; v_call: TRBV27; j_call: TRBJ2-7; cdr3_aa: CASSLSRGSYEQYF; cdr3_nt: TGTGCCAGCAGTTTATCACGGGGCTCCTACGAGCAGTACTTC
clone_size: .; d_call: .; v_call: TRBV5-1; j_call: TRBJ1-4; cdr3_aa: CASSLGPGNEKLFF; cdr3_nt: TGCGCCAGCAGCTTGGGGCCGGGGAATGAAAAACTGTTTTTT
clone_size: .; d_call: TRBD2; v_call: TRBV6-1; j_call: TRBJ2-3; cdr3_aa: CASRTLAGSADTQYF; cdr3_nt: TGTGCCAGCAGGACACTAGCGGGAAGCGCAGATACGCAGTATTTT
clone_size: .; d_call: .; v_call: TRBV15; j_call: TRBJ2-1; cdr3_aa: CATSSHGSLSNEQFF; cdr3_nt: TGTGCCACCAGCAGTCACGGGTCTCTTTCAAATGAGCAGTTCTTC
clone_size: .; d_call: TRBD1; v_call: TRBV6-5; j_call: TRBJ2-2; cdr3_aa: CASSYATQGASGELFF; cdr3_nt: TGTGCCAGCAGTTACGCCACCCAGGGGGCGTCCGGGGAGCTGTTTTTT
clone_size: .; d_call: TRBD2; v_call: TRBV7-9; j_call: TRBJ2-7; cdr3_aa: CASSRTSGIYGEQYF; cdr3_nt: TGTGCCAGCAGCAGGACTAGCGGGATTTACGGCGAGCAGTACTTC
clone_size: few; d_call: .; v_call: TRBV10-3; j_call: TRBJ2-7; cdr3_aa: CVTMAHREPYEQYF; cdr3_nt: TGTGTCACCATGGCTCACCGCGAACCCTACGAGCAGTACTTC
clone_size: .; d_call: .; v_call: TRBV6-5; j_call: TRBJ1-1; cdr3_aa: CASSYSRGPNGTEAFF; cdr3_nt: TGTGCCAGCAGTTACTCGAGAGGGCCTAACGGGACTGAAGCTTTCTTT
clone_size: .; d_call: TRBD2; v_call: TRBV27; j_call: TRBJ2-1; cdr3_aa: CASRFLAGASNEQFF; cdr3_nt: TGTGCCAGCAGGTTCCTAGCGGGAGCTTCTAATGAGCAGTTCTTC
clone_size: .; d_call: TRBD2; v_call: TRBV27; j_call: TRBJ2-2; cdr3_aa: CASSSSGRVTGELFF; cdr3_nt: TGTGCCAGCAGTTCTAGCGGGAGGGTCACCGGGGAGCTGTTTTTT
clone_size: .; d_call: TRBD1; v_call: TRBV28; j_call: TRBJ2-7; cdr3_aa: CASSSTGQGNEQYF; cdr3_nt: TGTGCCAGCAGTTCGACGGGACAGGGAAACGAGCAGTACTTC
clone_size: .; d_call: .; v_call: TRBV15; j_call: TRBJ2-3; cdr3_aa: CATSTDPGGADTQYF; cdr3_nt: TGTGCCACCAGCACCGACCCGGGGGGCGCCGATACGCAGTATTTT
clone_size: .; d_call: .; v_call: TRBV19; j_call: TRBJ2-3; cdr3_aa: CAKCTDTQYF; cdr3_nt: TGTGCCAAATGCACAGATACGCAGTATTTT
clone_size: once; d_call: TRBD2; v_call: TRBV30; j_call: TRBJ2-1; cdr3_aa: CAWTSGRGNNEQFF; cdr3_nt: TGTGCCTGGACTAGCGGGAGGGGGAACAATGAGCAGTTCTTC
clone_size: .; d_call: .; v_call: TRBV19; j_call: TRBJ1-5; cdr3_aa: CASQRASSNQPQHF; cdr3_nt: TGTGCCAGCCAACGGGCCTCAAGCAATCAGCCCCAGCATTTT
clone_size: .; d_call: .; v_call: TRBV28; j_call: TRBJ1-5; cdr3_aa: CASSTPNQPQHF; cdr3_nt: TGTGCCAGCAGTACCCCAAATCAGCCCCAGCATTTT
clone_size: .; d_call: .; v_call: TRBV2; j_call: TRBJ2-2; cdr3_aa: CASSDRVFTGELFF; cdr3_nt: TGTGCCAGCAGTGACCGGGTGTTTACCGGGGAGCTGTTTTTT
clone_size: .; d_call: .; v_call: TRBV4-3; j_call: TRBJ1-4; cdr3_aa: CASSQEYTTTNEKLFF; cdr3_nt: TGCGCCAGCAGCCAAGAGTATACAACAACTAATGAAAAACTGTTTTTT
clone_size: once; d_call: .; v_call: TRBV5-4; j_call: TRBJ1-2; cdr3_aa: CASSLKEEAGSNYGYTF; cdr3_nt: TGTGCCAGCAGCTTGAAAGAAGAAGCAGGGTCCAACTATGGCTACACCTTC
clone_size: .; d_call: .; v_call: TRBV7-9; j_call: TRBJ2-2; cdr3_aa: CASSLETAGLPTGELFF; cdr3_nt: TGTGCCAGCAGCTTAGAAACAGCGGGCCTACCCACCGGGGAGCTGTTTTTT
clone_size: .; d_call: TRBD1; v_call: TRBV11-3; j_call: TRBJ1-5; cdr3_aa: CASSSPFLGQGDSNQPQHF; cdr3_nt: TGTGCCAGCAGCTCCCCGTTTTTGGGACAGGGGGATAGCAATCAGCCCCAGCATTTT
clone_size: .; d_call: .; v_call: TRBV27; j_call: TRBJ2-3; cdr3_aa: CASSALRANTQYF; cdr3_nt: TGTGCCAGCAGTGCCCTTAGGGCAAATACGCAGTATTTT
clone_size: .; d_call: .; v_call: TRBV7-2; j_call: TRBJ2-1; cdr3_aa: CASSLVGISYNEQFF; cdr3_nt: TGTGCCAGCAGCTTAGTGGGAATCTCCTACAATGAGCAGTTCTTC
clone_size: .; d_call: .; v_call: TRBV9; j_call: TRBJ2-1; cdr3_aa: CASSPQSLYNEQFF; cdr3_nt: TGTGCCAGCAGCCCCCAGTCGCTTTACAATGAGCAGTTCTTC
clone_size: .; d_call: TRBD2; v_call: TRBV15; j_call: TRBJ2-2; cdr3_aa: CATSREGLAGEFPPGELFF; cdr3_nt: TGTGCCACCAGCAGAGAGGGACTAGCGGGAGAGTTCCCCCCCGGGGAGCTGTTTTTT
clone_size: .; d_call: TRBD2; v_call: TRBV13; j_call: TRBJ2-3; cdr3_aa: CASSLEPSGHTDTQYF; cdr3_nt: TGTGCCAGCAGCTTAGAACCTAGCGGGCATACAGATACGCAGTATTTT
clone_size: .; d_call: TRBD2; v_call: TRBV5-4; j_call: TRBJ2-3; cdr3_aa: CASSSPTSASTDTQYF; cdr3_nt: TGTGCCAGCAGCTCCCCGACTAGCGCTAGCACAGATACGCAGTATTTT
clone_size: .; d_call: TRBD2; v_call: TRBV7-6; j_call: TRBJ2-5; cdr3_aa: CASSRGASGRALETQYF; cdr3_nt: TGTGCCAGCAGCCGGGGGGCTAGCGGGAGGGCCTTAGAGACCCAGTACTTC
clone_size: .; d_call: .; v_call: TRBV7-9; j_call: TRBJ2-5; cdr3_aa: CASSFPTGGAETQYF; cdr3_nt: TGTGCCAGCAGCTTCCCGACAGGAGGGGCAGAGACCCAGTACTTC
clone_size: .; d_call: .; v_call: TRBV4-1; j_call: TRBJ1-1; cdr3_aa: CASSQVLLSNTEAFF; cdr3_nt: TGCGCCAGCAGCCAAGTACTTCTTTCGAACACTGAAGCTTTCTTT
clone_size: .; d_call: .; v_call: TRBV2; j_call: TRBJ2-1; cdr3_aa: CASTGDGVYNEQFF; cdr3_nt: TGTGCCAGCACAGGGGACGGGGTCTACAATGAGCAGTTCTTC
clone_size: .; d_call: .; v_call: TRBV5-6; j_call: TRBJ2-7; cdr3_aa: CASSLAPSGGGEQYF; cdr3_nt: TGTGCCAGCAGCTTGGCGCCTAGCGGAGGGGGGGAGCAGTACTTC
clone_size: .; d_call: TRBD2; v_call: TRBV5-1; j_call: TRBJ2-7; cdr3_aa: CASSFGLAGDHEQYF; cdr3_nt: TGCGCCAGCAGCTTCGGACTAGCGGGAGACCACGAGCAGTACTTC
clone_size: .; d_call: TRBD1; v_call: TRBV27; j_call: TRBJ2-7; cdr3_aa: CASSLGQGVYEQYF; cdr3_nt: TGTGCCAGCAGTTTAGGACAGGGAGTGTACGAGCAGTACTTC
clone_size: .; d_call: TRBD1; v_call: TRBV9; j_call: TRBJ1-2; cdr3_aa: CASSALDRGRVGYTF; cdr3_nt: TGTGCCAGCAGCGCTTTGGACAGGGGGCGGGTTGGCTACACCTTC
clone_size: once; d_call: TRBD2; v_call: TRBV9; j_call: TRBJ2-3; cdr3_aa: CASSVAGAGGPDTQYF; cdr3_nt: TGTGCCAGCAGCGTAGCTGGAGCGGGGGGCCCAGATACGCAGTATTTT
clone_size: few; d_call: .; v_call: TRBV18; j_call: TRBJ2-5; cdr3_aa: CASSDRRETSRAQYF; cdr3_nt: TGTGCCAGCTCAGACAGGCGGGAAACCTCCAGGGCCCAGTACTTC
clone_size: once; d_call: .; v_call: TRBV2; j_call: TRBJ1-5; cdr3_aa: CASSAGLPYNQPQHF; cdr3_nt: TGTGCCAGCAGTGCTGGTCTACCTTATAATCAGCCCCAGCATTTT
clone_size: .; d_call: TRBD1; v_call: TRBV28; j_call: TRBJ1-2; cdr3_aa: CASSQQGFGYTF; cdr3_nt: TGTGCCAGCAGCCAACAGGGGTTTGGCTACACCTTC
clone_size: .; d_call: .; v_call: TRBV5-1; j_call: TRBJ1-1; cdr3_aa: CASRFSGDTEAFF; cdr3_nt: TGCGCCAGCAGGTTCTCCGGTGACACTGAAGCTTTCTTT
clone_size: .; d_call: .; v_call: TRBV25-1; j_call: TRBJ2-1; cdr3_aa: CASGRWGEARFF; cdr3_nt: TGTGCCAGCGGACGCTGGGGGGAGGCGCGGTTCTTC
clone_size: .; d_call: .; v_call: TRBV27; j_call: TRBJ2-2; cdr3_aa: CASSFLGGTGELFF; cdr3_nt: TGTGCCAGCAGTTTCTTGGGGGGCACCGGGGAGCTGTTTTTT
clone_size: .; d_call: .; v_call: TRBV6-1; j_call: TRBJ1-1; cdr3_aa: CASSAGWTEAFF; cdr3_nt: TGTGCCAGCAGTGCCGGGTGGACTGAAGCTTTCTTT
clone_size: once; d_call: .; v_call: TRBV27; j_call: TRBJ2-1; cdr3_aa: CASRLSYRENEQFF; cdr3_nt: TGTGCCAGCAGGCTCTCTTATCGGGAAAATGAGCAGTTCTTC
clone_size: .; d_call: TRBD2; v_call: TRBV5-1; j_call: TRBJ2-2; cdr3_aa: CASSLFRGLDPGELFF; cdr3_nt: TGCGCCAGCAGCTTGTTCAGGGGACTAGATCCCGGGGAGCTGTTTTTT
clone_size: .; d_call: .; v_call: TRBV20-1; j_call: TRBJ1-1; cdr3_aa: CSAIRAGLNFF; cdr3_nt: TGCAGTGCTATTAGGGCTGGCTTGAATTTCTTT
clone_size: .; d_call: TRBD2; v_call: TRBV5-4; j_call: TRBJ2-1; cdr3_aa: CASSRIAGGDNEQFF; cdr3_nt: TGTGCCAGCAGCCGTATAGCGGGAGGAGACAATGAGCAGTTCTTC
clone_size: .; d_call: TRBD1; v_call: TRBV27; j_call: TRBJ1-1; cdr3_aa: CASSYRGNTEAFF; cdr3_nt: TGTGCCAGCAGTTACAGGGGAAACACTGAAGCTTTCTTT